Listed below are T cell receptor beta chains from one sample, sequenced in a study of a mutant IDH1 vaccine in newly diagnosed glioma. Their target antigens are unknown. The table came from immunoSEQ multiplex PCR; TCRdb's copy has only in-frame clones and leaves some out. The sample records tens of thousands of clones, approximately 78% being singletons. The material sequenced was PBMCs, taken from a glioma patient whose treatment included an IDH1 peptide vaccine. These receptors were taken from a man aged 50-59 years with glioma. CDR3s include the opening cysteine and the closing phenylalanine or tryptophan. The D gene is left open where the match is weak. Only part of the rows carry a size: once, few, many, or a class if the clone is expanded.

TRBV9,TRBJ2-7,NA,NA,TGTGCCAGCAGCGTAGGACAGGGAGGCACCTACGAGCAGTACTTC,CASSVGQGGTYEQYF
TRBV19,TRBJ2-1,NA,TRBD1,TGTGCCAGTAGTATAGATCGAAGGACAGGGGGAACCTACAATGAGCAGTTCTTC,CASSIDRRTGGTYNEQFF
TRBV19,TRBJ2-1,NA,NA,TGTGCCAGTAGTGTGGGTGAAGGGGGCTCCTACAATGAGCAGTTCTTC,CASSVGEGGSYNEQFF
TRBV30,TRBJ2-7,NA,TRBD1,TGTGCCTGGAGTCCTATGGGACAGGGCTACGAGCAGTACTTC,CAWSPMGQGYEQYF
TRBV7-2,TRBJ2-7,NA,NA,TGTGCCAGCAGCCCAGGGGCTGGCGAGCAGTACTTC,CASSPGAGEQYF
TRBV11-2,TRBJ1-1,few,TRBD1,TGTGCCAGCAGCTTTCCGGGGACAGGGAACACTGAAGCTTTCTTT,CASSFPGTGNTEAFF
TRBV6-5,TRBJ1-2,NA,NA,TGTGCCAGCAGTCGGATGAGGTTGGTCTATGGCTACACCTTC,CASSRMRLVYGYTF
TRBV9,TRBJ1-2,few,TRBD1,TGTGCCAGCAGCGACCGGGACAGGGGCGACTATGGCTACACCTTC,CASSDRDRGDYGYTF
TRBV15,TRBJ1-3,NA,NA,TGTGCCACCAGCAGTGCCTTGGCCGACTCTGGAAACACCATATATTTT,CATSSALADSGNTIYF
TRBV29-1,TRBJ1-5,NA,TRBD1,TGCAGCGTTGTATTACAGGGGGGCAATCAGCCCCAGCATTTT,CSVVLQGGNQPQHF
TRBV18,TRBJ2-1,NA,NA,TGTGCCAGCTCGTCGACAGAATACAATGAGCAGTTCTTC,CASSSTEYNEQFF
TRBV19,TRBJ2-7,NA,NA,TGTGCCAGTAGCAGGGAGGACTACGAGCAGTACTTC,CASSREDYEQYF
TRBV28,TRBJ1-2,NA,NA,TGTGCCAGCCCGGACGAGGGACTCGAGCTTAACTATGGCTACACCTTC,CASPDEGLELNYGYTF
TRBV5-1,TRBJ2-3,few,NA,TGCGCCAGCAGCCCCCTCGGGTCGCTGGATACGCAGTATTTT,CASSPLGSLDTQYF
TRBV4-3,TRBJ2-1,few,NA,TGCGCCAGCAGCCCCCCTGGGCGGCGAGGAGGTGAGCAGTTCTTC,CASSPPGRRGGEQFF
TRBV6-6,TRBJ1-2,NA,TRBD1,TGTGCCAGCACTTCTTCAGGGGGCGACTATGGCTACACCTTC,CASTSSGGDYGYTF
TRBV5-4,TRBJ2-5,NA,TRBD2,TGTGCCAGCAGCACGGGGGGGAACGCCCAGTACTTC,CASSTGGNAQYF
TRBV5-5,TRBJ1-3,few,NA,TGTGCCAGCAGCTTGTTGGCCCTCTCTGGAAACACCATATATTTT,CASSLLALSGNTIYF
TRBV30,TRBJ2-2,NA,NA,TGTGCCTGGGACCCCACCCTCGCTAACACCGGGGAGCTGTTTTTT,CAWDPTLANTGELFF
TRBV7-6,TRBJ2-2,NA,TRBD1,TGTGCCAGCAGTCGGGACAGGGGGTTTGGGGAGCTGTTTTTT,CASSRDRGFGELFF
TRBV14,TRBJ2-3,NA,NA,TGTGCCAGCAGCCAAGGGCACGACCGCCGCACAGATACGCAGTATTTT,CASSQGHDRRTDTQYF
TRBV28,TRBJ1-2,NA,NA,TGTGCCAGCAGTTCGCAGGGGAGTAACTATGGCTACACCTTC,CASSSQGSNYGYTF
TRBV13,TRBJ1-4,NA,NA,TGTGCCAGCAGCTTAAATTTCAACAGGGTGAATGAAAAACTGTTTTTT,CASSLNFNRVNEKLFF
TRBV5-1,TRBJ1-1,NA,NA,TGCGCCAGCACTCTGGGGCAGGTGAACACTGAAGCTTTCTTT,CASTLGQVNTEAFF
TRBV12-5,TRBJ1-4,NA,NA,TGTGCTAGCGCCCCCGGCGTAGGGCTAGATGAAAAACTGTTTTTT,CASAPGVGLDEKLFF
TRBV7-9,TRBJ1-5,once,NA,TGTGCCAGCAGCTTAGGGGACCCCAGAGGGCCCCAGCATTTT,CASSLGDPRGPQHF
TRBV6-5,TRBJ2-2,once,NA,TGTGCCAGCAGTTACTCTGGGGCGAACACCGGGGAGCTGTTTTTT,CASSYSGANTGELFF
TRBV29-1,TRBJ1-2,once,NA,TGCAGCGTCCCAGGGGCGTATGGCTACACCTTC,CSVPGAYGYTF
TRBV7-9,TRBJ1-4,once,NA,TGTGCCAGCAGCCCCGGCCATGGAGAAAAACTGTTTTTT,CASSPGHGEKLFF
TRBV29-1,TRBJ1-2,NA,NA,TGCAGCGTTGGGTCCGGGAACTATGGCTACACCTTC,CSVGSGNYGYTF
TRBV19,TRBJ2-5,NA,NA,TGTGCCAGTAGTATGAATAGCCAAGAGACCCAGTACTTC,CASSMNSQETQYF
TRBV10-3,TRBJ1-1,NA,NA,TGTGCCATCAGTGAGATGGACTTAATGAACACTGAAGCTTTCTTT,CAISEMDLMNTEAFF
TRBV5-4,TRBJ2-6,NA,NA,TGTGCCAGCAGCTTATCGGGCGGGGCTGGGGCCAACGTCCTGACTTTC,CASSLSGGAGANVLTF
TRBV6-1,TRBJ1-3,NA,TRBD1,TGTGCCAGCAGTGACGACAGGGCTGGAAACACCATATATTTT,CASSDDRAGNTIYF
TRBV6-6,TRBJ2-7,few,NA,TGTGCCAGCCGGGCAGGGTTTAAGGACGAGCAGTACTTC,CASRAGFKDEQYF
TRBV15,TRBJ2-7,NA,NA,TGTGCCACCAGTGAGGCCGGGCGATCTGGTTCCTACGAGCAGTACTTC,CATSEAGRSGSYEQYF
TRBV19,TRBJ2-7,few,NA,TGTGCCAGTGGCCTCGCGATGGACCACTCCGAGCAGTACTTC,CASGLAMDHSEQYF
TRBV5-6,TRBJ2-5,NA,NA,TGTGCCAGCAGCTCCGTAGGGGCGGAGGAGACCCAGTACTTC,CASSSVGAEETQYF
TRBV7-2,TRBJ2-3,NA,NA,TGTGCCAGCAGCTCCAGCGCATGGGAAGATACGCAGTATTTT,CASSSSAWEDTQYF
TRBV7-9,TRBJ2-3,few,TRBD2,TGTGCCAGCAGCTTCGGCGGGGGGGCAGTAGATACGCAGTATTTT,CASSFGGGAVDTQYF
TRBV5-1,TRBJ2-6,few,NA,TGCGCCAGCAGCGGGACGGCCTCTGGGGCCAACGTCCTGACTTTC,CASSGTASGANVLTF
TRBV19,TRBJ1-2,NA,NA,TGTGCCAGTAGTATCGTCAGGCAAGCTAACTATGGCTACACCTTC,CASSIVRQANYGYTF
TRBV7-2,TRBJ1-5,NA,NA,TGTGCCAGCAGCCCCCGGACGGGCAATCAGCCCCAGCATTTT,CASSPRTGNQPQHF
TRBV27,TRBJ1-2,NA,NA,TGTGCCAGCAGTTTGACAGTGGCCAACTATGGCTACACCTTC,CASSLTVANYGYTF
TRBV7-8,TRBJ2-5,few,NA,TGTGCCAGCAGACCCCTGGCAGCACAAGAGACCCAGTACTTC,CASRPLAAQETQYF
TRBV9,TRBJ2-2,NA,NA,TGTGCCAGCAGCGAGCACGGAGGGACAGTAAACACCGGGGAGCTGTTTTTT,CASSEHGGTVNTGELFF
TRBV5-6,TRBJ2-1,NA,NA,TGTGCCAGCAGCTTGGACGGGCCTCAGGGCAATGAGCAGTTCTTC,CASSLDGPQGNEQFF
TRBV4-3,TRBJ1-1,NA,TRBD1,TGCGCCAGCAGTGCCGGGACAGTGAACACTGAAGCTTTCTTT,CASSAGTVNTEAFF
TRBV27,TRBJ1-6,NA,NA,TGTGCCAGCAGTTTAAGGGGGGGTTATTCACCCCTCCACTTT,CASSLRGGYSPLHF
TRBV9,TRBJ2-1,NA,TRBD2,TGTGCCAGCAGCGTAGAACAGCGGGGGAGGAATGAGCAGTTCTTC,CASSVEQRGRNEQFF
TRBV7-9,TRBJ2-3,few,NA,TGTGCCAGCAGCCGCTCCCCTGGGGATATTTTAAGAACAGATACGCAGTATTTT,CASSRSPGDILRTDTQYF